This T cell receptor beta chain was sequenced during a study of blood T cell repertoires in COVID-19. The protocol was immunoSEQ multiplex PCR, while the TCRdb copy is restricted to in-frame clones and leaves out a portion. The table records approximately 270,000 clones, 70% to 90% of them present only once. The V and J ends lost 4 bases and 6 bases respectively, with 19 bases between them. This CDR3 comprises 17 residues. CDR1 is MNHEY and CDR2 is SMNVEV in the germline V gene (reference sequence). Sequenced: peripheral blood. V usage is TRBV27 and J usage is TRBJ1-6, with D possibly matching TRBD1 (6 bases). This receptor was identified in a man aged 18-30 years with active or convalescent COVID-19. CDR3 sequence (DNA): TGTGCCAGCAGTTCGCGTTCGGGACACCCAACTAATTCACCCCTCCACTTT. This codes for CASSSRSGHPTNSPLHF.